Listed below are T cell receptor beta chains from one sample, sequenced in a study of PD-1 blockade in mismatch repair-deficient tumors. Repertoires were generated with immunoSEQ multiplex PCR, while TCRdb's copy carries only in-frame clones and drops some. The sample contains some 97,000 clones, approximately 83% of which appear only once. Sequencing used peripheral blood, obtained roughly eight months after starting pembrolizumab. The receptors originated from an adult with mismatch repair-deficient cancer. Each CDR3 is given with its conserved first and last residue. A D gene is named only where the DNA matches it firmly. Clone sizes are given selectively: once, few, many, or a class where the clone is expanded.

j_call clone_size d_call v_call cdr3_nt cdr3_aa
TRBJ1-2 - - TRBV15 TGTGCCACCAGCGCTATGACAGGCAGTGGGGGCTACACCTTC CATSAMTGSGGYTF
TRBJ1-1 - TRBD1 TRBV25-1 TGTGCCAGCGGGGACAGGTGGAACACTGAAGCTTTCTTT CASGDRWNTEAFF
TRBJ2-2 - TRBD2 TRBV19 TGTGCCGCTCGGCCGGGACTAGCGGGAAGTGTGGGCACCGGGGAGCTGTTTTTT CAARPGLAGSVGTGELFF
TRBJ2-1 - - TRBV19 TGTGCCAGTAGTATGCACCGGGGGCGGAGCTCCAATGAGCAGTTCTTC CASSMHRGRSSNEQFF
TRBJ2-3 - TRBD2 TRBV9 TGTGCCAGCAGCGCTTCGGGACTAACCACAGATACGCAGTATTTT CASSASGLTTDTQYF
TRBJ1-1 - - TRBV2 TGTGCCAGCAGTGAACGAGGCGCTGAAGCTTTCTTT CASSERGAEAFF
TRBJ1-2 - - TRBV7-3 TGTGCCAGCAGCATAGGAGGGGGCTATGGCTACACCTTC CASSIGGGYGYTF
TRBJ2-5 - TRBD1 TRBV2 TGTGCCAGCGGGACAGTCGAACAAGAGACCCAGTACTTC CASGTVEQETQYF
TRBJ1-5 few - TRBV27 TGTGCCAGCAGTTTATTCGCCGGATTCAATCAGCCCCAGCATTTT CASSLFAGFNQPQHF
TRBJ1-5 - - TRBV15 TGTGCCACCAGCAGAGATCCGTCCCGAGTGCGCAATCAGCCCCAGCATTTT CATSRDPSRVRNQPQHF
TRBJ1-5 - - TRBV5-1 TGCGCCAGCAGCTTGGATTCGGGATTAAAGCCCCAGCATTTT CASSLDSGLKPQHF
TRBJ1-1 - - TRBV11-2 TGTGCCAGCAGCTTAGTTCCGGGCGGGACTGAAGCTTTCTTT CASSLVPGGTEAFF
TRBJ2-7 - TRBD1 TRBV27 TGTGCCAGCAGCCCCGGGACAGAAGGTCCAAGTACCTCCTACGAGCAGTACTTC CASSPGTEGPSTSYEQYF
TRBJ2-5 - - TRBV2 TGTGCCAGCAGTGGTCAGGAGCGGGAGACCCAGTACTTC CASSGQERETQYF
TRBJ2-7 - - TRBV19 TGTGCCAGTACTCCTGGGCGCGATCCAACCTACGAGCAGTACTTC CASTPGRDPTYEQYF
TRBJ1-5 - - TRBV4-3 TGCGCCAGCAGCCAAGATCTCGGCACCCGCCAGGCCCAGCATTTT CASSQDLGTRQAQHF
TRBJ2-2 many - TRBV19 TGTGCCAGTAGGAGGGGGGAGGGCCGCACCGGGGAGCTGTTTTTT CASRRGEGRTGELFF
TRBJ2-1 - - TRBV19 TGTGCCAGTAGTCCTCCATGGCCGGAGTACAATGAGCAGTTCTTC CASSPPWPEYNEQFF
TRBJ1-5 - - TRBV15 TGTGCCACCAGCAGGTCCCTAGGCCAGAATCAGCCCCAGCATTTT CATSRSLGQNQPQHF
TRBJ2-3 - - TRBV5-1 TGCGCCAGCAGTAAGGGCGGTAGCACAGATACGCAGTATTTT CASSKGGSTDTQYF
TRBJ1-4 once TRBD1 TRBV5-1 TGCGCCAGCGGGACAGGGAACGAAAAACTGTTTTTT CASGTGNEKLFF
TRBJ1-5 - - TRBV6-1 TGTGCCAGCAGGTTCGGGGACCTAAGCAATCAGCCCCAGCATTTT CASRFGDLSNQPQHF
TRBJ1-2 - - TRBV29-1 TGCAGCGTCCTCGAAGAGGCGGACTACTATGGCTACACCTTC CSVLEEADYYGYTF
TRBJ2-2 - TRBD1 TRBV5-6 TGTGCCAGCAGCAGGGGCGGAGCGGTCCCCAGGGGGACCGGGGAGCTGTTTTTT CASSRGGAVPRGTGELFF